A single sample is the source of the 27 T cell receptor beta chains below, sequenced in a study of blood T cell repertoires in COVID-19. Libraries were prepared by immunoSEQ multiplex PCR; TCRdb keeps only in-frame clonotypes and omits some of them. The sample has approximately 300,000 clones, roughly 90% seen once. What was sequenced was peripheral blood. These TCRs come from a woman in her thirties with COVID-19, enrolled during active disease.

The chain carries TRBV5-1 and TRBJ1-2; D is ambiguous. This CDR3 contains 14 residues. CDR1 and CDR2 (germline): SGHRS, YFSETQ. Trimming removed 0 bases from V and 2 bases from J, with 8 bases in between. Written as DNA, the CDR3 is TGCGCCAGCAGCTTGGGTTACGGGAACTATGGCTACACCTTC. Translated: CASSLGYGNYGYTF.

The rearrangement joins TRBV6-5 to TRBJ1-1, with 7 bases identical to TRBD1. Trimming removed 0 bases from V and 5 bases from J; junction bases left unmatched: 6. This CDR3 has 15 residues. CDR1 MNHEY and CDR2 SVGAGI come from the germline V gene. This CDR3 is CASSYSIRGMTEAFF. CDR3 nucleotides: TGTGCCAGCAGTTACTCGATCAGGGGGATGACTGAAGCTTTCTTT.

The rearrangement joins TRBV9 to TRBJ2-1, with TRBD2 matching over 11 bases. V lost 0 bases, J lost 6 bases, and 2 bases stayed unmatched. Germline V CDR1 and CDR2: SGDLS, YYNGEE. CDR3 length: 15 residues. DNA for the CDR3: TGTGCCAGCAGCGTAGATAGCGGGAGGGTCAATGAGCAGTTCTTC. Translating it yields CASSVDSGRVNEQFF.

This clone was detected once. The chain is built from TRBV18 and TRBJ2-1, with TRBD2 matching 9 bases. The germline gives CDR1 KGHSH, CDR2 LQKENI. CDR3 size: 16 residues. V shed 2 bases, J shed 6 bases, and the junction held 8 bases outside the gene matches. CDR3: CASSPDRTSVSNEQFF. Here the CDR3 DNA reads TGTGCCAGCTCACCAGATAGGACTAGCGTCTCCAATGAGCAGTTCTTC.

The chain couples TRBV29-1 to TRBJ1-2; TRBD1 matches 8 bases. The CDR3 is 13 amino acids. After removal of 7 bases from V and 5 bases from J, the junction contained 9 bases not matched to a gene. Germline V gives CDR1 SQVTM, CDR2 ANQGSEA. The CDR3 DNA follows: TGCAGCGGGCTGACAGGGGACGGGTATGGCTACACCTTC. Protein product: CSGLTGDGYGYTF.

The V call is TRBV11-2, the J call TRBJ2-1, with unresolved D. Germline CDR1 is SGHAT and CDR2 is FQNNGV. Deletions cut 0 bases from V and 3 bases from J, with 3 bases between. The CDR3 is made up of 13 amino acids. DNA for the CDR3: TGTGCCAGCAGCTTAGATCTCTACAATGAGCAGTTCTTC. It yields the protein CASSLDLYNEQFF. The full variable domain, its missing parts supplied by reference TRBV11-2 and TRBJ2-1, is EAGVAQSPRYKIIEKRQSVAFWCNPISGHATLYWYQQILGQGPKLLIQFQNNGVVDDSQLPKDRFSAERLKGVDSTLKIQPAKLEDSAVYLCASSLDLYNEQFFGPGTRLTVL.

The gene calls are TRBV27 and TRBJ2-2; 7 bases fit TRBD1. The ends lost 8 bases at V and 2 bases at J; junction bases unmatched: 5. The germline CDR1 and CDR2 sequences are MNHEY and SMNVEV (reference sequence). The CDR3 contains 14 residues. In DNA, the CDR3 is TGTGCCAGCTCGGGACAGTCCAACACCGGGGAGCTGTTTTTT. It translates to CASSGQSNTGELFF.

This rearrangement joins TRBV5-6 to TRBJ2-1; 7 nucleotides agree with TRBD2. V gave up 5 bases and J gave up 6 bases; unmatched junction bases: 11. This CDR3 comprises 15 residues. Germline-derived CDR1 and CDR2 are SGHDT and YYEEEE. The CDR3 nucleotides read TGTGCCAGCAGTTCGCGGGGGATAGTTGGCAATGAGCAGTTCTTC. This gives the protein CASSSRGIVGNEQFF.

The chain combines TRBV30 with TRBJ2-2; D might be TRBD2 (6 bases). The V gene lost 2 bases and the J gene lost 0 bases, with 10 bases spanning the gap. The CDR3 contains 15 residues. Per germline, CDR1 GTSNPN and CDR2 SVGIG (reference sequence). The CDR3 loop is CAWSPGLTNTGELFF. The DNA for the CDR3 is TGTGCCTGGAGTCCAGGACTAACGAACACCGGGGAGCTGTTTTTT.

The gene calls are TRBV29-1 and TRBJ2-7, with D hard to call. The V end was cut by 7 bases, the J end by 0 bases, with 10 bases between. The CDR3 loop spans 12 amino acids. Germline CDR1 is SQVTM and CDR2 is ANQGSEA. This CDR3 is CSATVLSYEQYF. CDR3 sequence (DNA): TGCAGCGCCACCGTACTCTCCTACGAGCAGTACTTC.

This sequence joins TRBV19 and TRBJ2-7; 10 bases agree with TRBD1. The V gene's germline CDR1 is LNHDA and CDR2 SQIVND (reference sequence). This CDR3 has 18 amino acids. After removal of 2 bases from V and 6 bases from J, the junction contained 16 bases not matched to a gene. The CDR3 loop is CASSIRSMWDRGMVEQYF. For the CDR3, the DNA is TGTGCCAGTAGTATAAGGAGTATGTGGGACAGGGGAATGGTCGAGCAGTACTTC.

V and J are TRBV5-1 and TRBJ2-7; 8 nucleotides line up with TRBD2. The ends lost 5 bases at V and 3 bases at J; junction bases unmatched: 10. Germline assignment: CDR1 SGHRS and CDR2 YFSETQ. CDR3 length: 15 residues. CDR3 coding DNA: TGCGCCAGCAGTTACATCTCAGCGGGAGACTACGAGCAGTACTTC. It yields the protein CASSYISAGDYEQYF.

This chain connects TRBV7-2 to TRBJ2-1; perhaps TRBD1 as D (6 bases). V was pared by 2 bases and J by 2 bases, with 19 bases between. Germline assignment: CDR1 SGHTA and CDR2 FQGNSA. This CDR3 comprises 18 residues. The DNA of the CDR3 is TGTGCCAGCAGCTTAAGGGGCCTTAACAGGGTAACCTACAATGAGCAGTTCTTC. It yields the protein CASSLRGLNRVTYNEQFF.

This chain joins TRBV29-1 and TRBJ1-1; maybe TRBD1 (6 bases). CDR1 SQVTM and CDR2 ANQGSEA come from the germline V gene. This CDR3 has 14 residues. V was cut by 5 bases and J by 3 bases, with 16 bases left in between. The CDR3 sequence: CSVLDRRVDTEAFF. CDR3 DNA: TGCAGCGTTTTGGACAGACGGGTGGACACTGAAGCTTTCTTT.

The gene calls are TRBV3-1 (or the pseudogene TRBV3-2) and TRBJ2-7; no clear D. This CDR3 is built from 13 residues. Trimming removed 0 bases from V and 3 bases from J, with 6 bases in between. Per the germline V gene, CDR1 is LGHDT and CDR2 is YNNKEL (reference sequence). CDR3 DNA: TGTGCCAGCAGCCAAGAACGAGACTACGAGCAGTACTTC. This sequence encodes CASSQERDYEQYF.

Here the CDR3 reads CASSPSGYEQYF. In nucleotides, the CDR3 is TGTGCCAGCAGCCCCTCGGGGTACGAGCAGTACTTC. The V call is TRBV13, the J call TRBJ2-7; D is perhaps TRBD2 (5 bases). The germline V gene encodes CDR1 PRHDT and CDR2 FYEKMQ (reference sequence). The CDR3 contains 12 residues. The germline V and J ends were trimmed by 5 bases and 4 bases, with 9 bases remaining between them.

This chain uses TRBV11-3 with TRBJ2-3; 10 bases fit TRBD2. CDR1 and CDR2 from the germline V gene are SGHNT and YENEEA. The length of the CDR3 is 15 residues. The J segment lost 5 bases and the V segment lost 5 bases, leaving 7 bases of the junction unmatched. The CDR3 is CASSPSGRAGDTQYF. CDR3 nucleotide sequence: TGTGCCAGCAGCCCTAGCGGGAGAGCAGGAGATACGCAGTATTTT.

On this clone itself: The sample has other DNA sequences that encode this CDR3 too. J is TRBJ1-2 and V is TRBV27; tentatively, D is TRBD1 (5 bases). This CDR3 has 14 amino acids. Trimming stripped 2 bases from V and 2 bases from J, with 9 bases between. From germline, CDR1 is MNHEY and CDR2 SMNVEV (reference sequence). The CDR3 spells CASSLGAGNYGYTF. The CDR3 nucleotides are TGTGCCAGCAGTTTAGGTGCAGGGAACTATGGCTACACCTTC.

Here the CDR3 reads CASSLGTGAKEKLFF. The CDR3 region has the DNA TGCGCCAGCAGCCTGGGGACAGGGGCGAAGGAAAAACTGTTTTTT. V is TRBV5-1 and J is TRBJ1-4; 10 nucleotides match TRBD1. Germline-derived CDR1 and CDR2 are SGHRS and YFSETQ. Germline trimming cut 4 bases from V and 8 bases from J; bases unmatched to any gene: 8. This CDR3 comprises 15 residues.

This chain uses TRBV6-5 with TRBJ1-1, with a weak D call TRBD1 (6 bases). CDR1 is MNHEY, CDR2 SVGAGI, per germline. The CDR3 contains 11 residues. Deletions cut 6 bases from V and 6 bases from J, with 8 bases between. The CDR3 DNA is TGTGCCAGCAGACAGGGTGCTGAAGCTTTCTTT. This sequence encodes CASRQGAEAFF.

In DNA, the CDR3 is TGTGCCAGCAGACAGGGTGGGCGGAGAGGCTACACCTTC. Translating gives CASRQGGRRGYTF. The chain recombines TRBV6-5 with TRBJ1-2; the D gene is possibly TRBD1 (6 bases). This CDR3 spans 13 amino acids. The germline gives CDR1 MNHEY, CDR2 SVGAGI. The ends were cut back, 6 bases at V and 8 bases at J, with 16 bases in the middle.

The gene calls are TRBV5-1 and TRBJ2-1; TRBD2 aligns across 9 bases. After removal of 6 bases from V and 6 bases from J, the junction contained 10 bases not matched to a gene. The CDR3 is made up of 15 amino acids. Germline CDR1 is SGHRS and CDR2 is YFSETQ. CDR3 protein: CASTRGGRAINEQFF. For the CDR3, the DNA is TGCGCCAGCACCCGAGGCGGGAGGGCCATCAATGAGCAGTTCTTC.

The CDR3 reads CASSYLPGQAGEQYF. The CDR3 DNA is TGTGCCAGCAGTTACCTTCCGGGACAGGCGGGTGAGCAGTACTTC. The V gene is TRBV6-5, the J gene TRBJ2-7; 8 nucleotides agree with TRBD1. Per the germline V gene, CDR1 is MNHEY and CDR2 is SVGAGI. The CDR3 length is 15 residues. J gave up 7 bases and V 2 bases, and 10 bases lay outside the gene matches.

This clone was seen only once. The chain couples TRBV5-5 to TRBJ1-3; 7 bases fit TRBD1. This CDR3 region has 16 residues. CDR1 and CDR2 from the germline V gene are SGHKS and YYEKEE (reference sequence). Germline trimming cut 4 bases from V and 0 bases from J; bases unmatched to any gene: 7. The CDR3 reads CASSNRGTFSGNTIYF. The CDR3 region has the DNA TGTGCCAGCAGCAACAGGGGAACCTTCTCTGGAAACACCATATATTTT. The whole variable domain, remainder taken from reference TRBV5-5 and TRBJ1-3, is DAGVTQSPTHLIKTRGQQVTLRCSPISGHKSVSWYQQVLGQGPQFIFQYYEKEERGRGNFPDRFSARQFPNYSSELNVNALLLGDSALYLCASSNRGTFSGNTIYFGEGSWLTVV.

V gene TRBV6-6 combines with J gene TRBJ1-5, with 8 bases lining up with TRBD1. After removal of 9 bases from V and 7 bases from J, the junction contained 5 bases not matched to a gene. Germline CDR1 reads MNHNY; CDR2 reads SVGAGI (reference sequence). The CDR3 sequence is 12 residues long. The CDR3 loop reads CASTGGSQPQHF. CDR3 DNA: TGTGCCAGTACAGGGGGAAGCCAGCCCCAGCATTTT.

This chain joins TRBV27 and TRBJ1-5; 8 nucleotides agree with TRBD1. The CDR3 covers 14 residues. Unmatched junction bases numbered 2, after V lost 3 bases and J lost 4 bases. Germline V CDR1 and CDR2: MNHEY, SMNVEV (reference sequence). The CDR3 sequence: CASSLRTGNQPQHF. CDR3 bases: TGTGCCAGCAGTTTGCGGACAGGGAATCAGCCCCAGCATTTT.

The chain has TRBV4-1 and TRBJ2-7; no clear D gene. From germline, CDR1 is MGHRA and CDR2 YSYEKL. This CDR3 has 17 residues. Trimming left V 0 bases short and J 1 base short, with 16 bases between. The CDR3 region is CASSQDLDGRFSYEQYF. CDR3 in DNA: TGCGCCAGCAGCCAAGATCTGGATGGGCGCTTTTCCTACGAGCAGTACTTC.